The 12 T cell receptor beta chains given below trace back to one sample, sequenced in a study of blood T cell repertoires in COVID-19. Profiled with immunoSEQ multiplex PCR; TCRdb holds only in-frame clones, not every one. The data show around 300,000 clones, approximately 85% seen once. Input material: peripheral blood. These receptors came from a woman in her 70s with acute or convalescent COVID-19.

V is TRBV10-3 and J is TRBJ1-1, with TRBD1 matching 8 bases. This CDR3 is 13 amino acids long. In germline, CDR1 is ENHRY, CDR2 SYGVKD. V lost 6 bases, J lost 5 bases, and 5 bases stayed unmatched. The CDR3 DNA reads TGTGCCATCAGCAGGACAGGGAATACTGAAGCTTTCTTT. This encodes CAISRTGNTEAFF.

This clone has just one count. The chain recombines TRBV5-6 with TRBJ1-2, with 8 bases aligning to TRBD1. This CDR3 comprises 14 residues. CDR1 is SGHDT, CDR2 YYEEEE, per germline. V lost 5 bases, J lost 6 bases, and 9 bases stayed unmatched. CDR3 residues: CASRSTGGVDGYTF. CDR3 DNA: TGTGCCAGCAGGTCTACAGGGGGTGTGGATGGCTACACCTTC.

The chain joins TRBV7-3 to TRBJ2-3, with 7 bases that match TRBD1. CDR1 is SGHTA and CDR2 is FQGTGA in the germline V gene. V lost 3 bases to trimming and J lost 6 bases; unmatched junction nucleotides: 6. This CDR3 has 14 residues. Here the CDR3 reads CASSFGQAADTQYF. CDR3 nucleotide sequence: TGTGCCAGCAGCTTCGGACAGGCCGCCGATACGCAGTATTTT.

This rearrangement joins TRBV20-1 to TRBJ1-4; no clear D gene. The CDR3 length is 16 residues. The germline CDR1 and CDR2 sequences are DFQATT and SNEGSKA (reference sequence). V lost 3 bases to trimming and J lost 3 bases, with 17 bases between them. The CDR3 DNA reads as TGCAGTGCTAGTTGGAGGCGCGGGGTGGCTAATGAAAAACTGTTTTTT. This gives the protein CSASWRRGVANEKLFF.

The chain links TRBV20-1 to TRBJ1-2; D is perhaps TRBD1 (5 bases). V lost 6 bases and J lost 3, with 14 bases in between. The CDR3 covers 13 residues. From germline, CDR1 is DFQATT and CDR2 SNEGSKA (reference sequence). This CDR3 is CSASQGPDYGYTF. CDR3 DNA sequence: TGCAGTGCGAGTCAGGGCCCTGACTATGGCTACACCTTC.

The V call is TRBV15, the J call TRBJ2-1; 7 bases align to TRBD1. Germline V gene data show CDR1 as LNHNV and CDR2 as YYDKDF (reference sequence). The J segment lost 1 base and the V segment lost 3 bases, leaving 3 bases of the junction unmatched. CDR3 length equals 15 residues. The CDR3 DNA reads as TGTGCCACCAGCAGCCACAGGGGTTCCTACAATGAGCAGTTCTTC. Translation: CATSSHRGSYNEQFF.

This chain links TRBV5-4 with TRBJ2-5; 8 bases line up with TRBD2. The CDR3 covers 16 residues. The junction had 13 bases not matched to a gene; V was cut back by 4 bases and J by 5 bases. CDR1 and CDR2 from the germline V gene are SGHNT and YYREEE (reference sequence). The CDR3 bases are TGTGCCAGCAGCCCTAGTCGGGGGGGGCGGTTGGAGACCCAGTACTTC. Translating gives CASSPSRGGRLETQYF.

The genes are TRBV6-5 and TRBJ1-2; TRBD1 matches at 7 bases. Looked up from germline, CDR1 is MNHEY and CDR2 is SVGAGI. The ends lost 6 bases at V and 7 bases at J; junction bases unmatched: 8. The CDR3 is made up of 13 amino acids. This CDR3 is CASRETGTGGYTF. The CDR3 DNA sequence: TGTGCCAGCAGGGAGACAGGGACTGGTGGCTACACCTTC.

The chain joins TRBV5-4 to TRBJ1-1; TRBD1 aligns across 10 bases. The CDR3 contains 15 residues. CDR1 and CDR2 from the germline V gene are SGHNT and YYREEE (reference sequence). The V gene end was trimmed by 3 bases and the J gene end by 0 bases; junction bases not matched to a gene: 2. The CDR3 sequence is CASSWGTGVNTEAFF. CDR3 sequence (DNA): TGTGCCAGCAGCTGGGGGACAGGGGTGAACACTGAAGCTTTCTTT. The variable domain in full, completed from reference TRBV5-4 and TRBJ1-1, reads ETGVTQSPTHLIKTRGQQVTLRCSSQSGHNTVSWYQQALGQGPQFIFQYYREEENGRGNFPPRFSGLQFPNYSSELNVNALELDDSALYLCASSWGTGVNTEAFFGQGTRLTVV.

In its sample, this clone was seen a few times. This chain connects TRBV5-5 to TRBJ1-4, with 8 bases identical to TRBD1. The length of the CDR3 is 18 residues. Trimming cost V 0 bases and J 7 bases; bases outside gene matches: 14. In germline, CDR1 is SGHKS, CDR2 YYEKEE (reference sequence). CDR3 bases: TGTGCCAGCAGCTTGGATAGGGGACAGGCCGGACATAGTGAAAAACTGTTTTTT. It codes for CASSLDRGQAGHSEKLFF.

The table lists this clone with a few counts. The CDR3 nucleotides read TGTGCCAGCAGTGACTCGACATTTTCTGGCTACACCTTC. The encoded protein is CASSDSTFSGYTF. The chain joins TRBV6-4 to TRBJ1-2; D call uncertain. With 0 bases removed from V and 7 bases from J, the gap between germline ends came to 9 bases. The CDR3 runs to 13 residues. The germline CDR1 and CDR2 sequences are MRHNA and SNTAGT.

This clone was seen only a few times. The CDR3 DNA sequence: TGCGCCAGCAGCCAAGGAACAGGGTTTGCCAAGGGGGAAAAACTGTTTTTT. Translating it yields CASSQGTGFAKGEKLFF. The gene calls are TRBV4-1 and TRBJ1-4; tentative D call: TRBD1 (6 bases). CDR3 length equals 17 residues. V lost 1 base and J 8 bases, leaving 20 bases between the germline ends. The germline V gene has CDR1 MGHRA and CDR2 YSYEKL.